Sequencing of this T cell receptor beta chain was carried out in a study of vaccination and CD4 T cells after COVID-19. Treatment indicated: approximately nine-day PBMC culture with coronavirus spike peptide pools or control peptides (ViraFEST assay). The CDR3 contains 16 residues. V lost 4 bases to trimming and J lost 6 bases; unmatched junction nucleotides: 8. CDR1 and CDR2 from the germline V gene are KGHDR and SFDVKD. Oncomine TCR Beta short-read sequencing was applied to DNA from cultured CD4+ T cells. In TCRdb, the PCR reads were re-called with MiXCR into one record per CDR3 protein. This sample has some 16,000 distinct CDR3 sequences, with about three quarters found just once. This clonotype was seen only a few times. Its antigen is as yet unknown.

The sample consisted of CD4+ T cells from blood, cultured in vitro. The rearrangement links TRBV24-1 to TRBJ2-3, with 11 bases aligning to TRBD2. The TCR sequence derives from a human donor who had recovered from COVID-19. This CDR3 is CATSDNSGRALDTQYF. DNA for the CDR3: TGTGCCACCAGTGACAATAGCGGGAGGGCCTTGGATACGCAGTATTTT.